This passage covers 18 T cell receptor beta chains from one sample sequenced in a study of cytomegalovirus exposure and HLA in healthy donors. The PCR contained 60 Vbeta and 13 Jbeta primers. The protocol was immunoSEQ multiplex PCR, while the TCRdb copy is restricted to in-frame clones and leaves out a portion. Among about 170,000 clones listed, roughly four fifths were seen once. The specimen was PBMCs. These receptors all come from a girl aged 5 to 17 in good health and CMV-seropositive.

This chain joins TRBV9 and TRBJ1-5; no clear D. In germline, CDR1 is SGDLS, CDR2 YYNGEE. V was shortened by 0 bases and J by 0 bases, with 7 bases between the two germline ends. The CDR3 consists of 15 residues. In nucleotides, the CDR3 is TGTGCCAGCAGCGTAGGGCCAAGTAGCAATCAGCCCCAGCATTTT. This gives the protein CASSVGPSSNQPQHF.

V and J are TRBV7-6 and TRBJ1-5; D unresolved. Looked up from germline, CDR1 is SGHVS and CDR2 is FNYEAQ. CDR3 size: 16 residues. Trimming took 2 bases from V and 0 from J, leaving 11 bases between them. CDR3 DNA sequence: TGTGCCAGCAGCTTAATGGGCCGTAATAGCAATCAGCCCCAGCATTTT. Its translation is CASSLMGRNSNQPQHF. The full variable domain, with the rest looked up from reference TRBV7-6 and TRBJ1-5, is GAGVSQSPRYKVTKRGQDVALRCDPISGHVSLYWYRQALGQGPEFLTYFNYEAQQDKSGLPNDRFSAERPEGSISTLTIQRTEQRDSAMYRCASSLMGRNSNQPQHFGDGTRLSIL.

V usage is TRBV27 and J usage is TRBJ2-4; TRBD1 might be the D (6 bases). Germline V gene sequence: CDR1 MNHEY, CDR2 SMNVEV (reference sequence). The CDR3 is made up of 15 amino acids. Trimming removed 2 bases at V and 4 bases at J, with 12 bases between. The CDR3: CASSLLVGGKNIQYF. DNA of the CDR3: TGTGCCAGCAGTTTACTAGTAGGGGGTAAAAACATTCAGTACTTC.

V gene TRBV6-6 combines with J gene TRBJ1-5, with D possibly being TRBD1 (6 bases). Trimming removed 6 bases from V and 7 bases from J, with 13 bases in between. The CDR3 is 13 residues long. Germline lookup yields CDR1 MNHNY and CDR2 SVGAGI (reference sequence). The CDR3 coding sequence is TGTGCCAGCAGATTTGAGGGGGTACAGCCCCAGCATTTT. This gives the protein CASRFEGVQPQHF.

The V call is TRBV7-8, the J call TRBJ1-2, with D unresolved. The CDR3 loop spans 14 amino acids. Trimming pared 0 bases from V and 0 bases from J, leaving 5 bases between. The V gene's germline CDR1 is SGHVS and CDR2 FQNEAQ. CDR3 sequence reads: CASSLARANYGYTF. For the CDR3, the DNA is TGTGCCAGCAGCTTAGCGAGAGCTAACTATGGCTACACCTTC.

This sequence joins TRBV5-1 and TRBJ2-1; TRBD1 aligns across 7 bases. The CDR3 is 11 residues long. CDR1 and CDR2 (germline): SGHRS, YFSETQ. Losses at the gene ends were 7 bases for V and 12 bases for J; bases not matched to a gene: 7. CDR3 sequence reads: CASLGDRGQFF. The DNA of the CDR3 is TGCGCCAGCCTGGGGGACAGAGGGCAGTTCTTC.

The chain uses TRBV5-1 and TRBJ2-3, with TRBD1 as a possible D gene (6 bases). CDR1 is SGHRS, CDR2 YFSETQ, per germline. V lost 3 bases and J lost 4, with 15 bases in between. This CDR3 is 15 amino acids long. The CDR3 bases are TGCGCCAGCAGCTATTCGACAGGTCGGGCAGATACGCAGTATTTT. As protein: CASSYSTGRADTQYF.

The chain uses TRBV10-1 and TRBJ1-5, with TRBD1 identical over 11 bases. Germline values: CDR1 WNHNN, CDR2 SYGVQD (reference sequence). The CDR3 loop spans 16 amino acids. With 9 bases clipped from V and 5 bases from J, the junction kept 12 bases outside the gene matches. The CDR3 DNA reads as TGCGCCAGTACCACCACGGGGACAGGGGGTTATCAGCCCCAGCATTTT. This translates into CASTTTGTGGYQPQHF.

The chain combines TRBV4-1 with TRBJ1-2; possibly TRBD1 for D (5 bases). The germline V gene has CDR1 MGHRA and CDR2 YSYEKL. This CDR3 spans 15 amino acids. V dropped 0 bases and J dropped 7 bases, with 15 bases sitting between them. Here the CDR3 DNA reads TGCGCCAGCAGCCAAGATCTTGGGGGGTTCGGTGGCTACACCTTC. It codes for CASSQDLGGFGGYTF.

V is TRBV7-9 and J is TRBJ2-7, with 8 bases lining up with TRBD2. The trim removed 1 base at V and 2 bases at J, leaving 1 base unmatched. The CDR3 runs 14 residues. Germline CDR1 and CDR2: SEHNR and FQNEAQ (reference sequence). The CDR3 spells CASSLVGGAYEQYF. The CDR3, as DNA: TGTGCCAGCAGCTTAGTCGGGGGGGCCTACGAGCAGTACTTC.

The chain employs TRBV7-9 and TRBJ1-4; possibly TRBD1 for D (5 bases). V gave up 7 bases and J gave up 8 bases, with 29 bases separating them. The CDR3 contains 18 residues. Germline V gene sequence: CDR1 SEHNR, CDR2 FQNEAQ (reference sequence). DNA for the CDR3: TGTGCCAGCAATGGAGCCCCCATCCCAGGGCAGACGAAAGAAAAACTGTTTTTT. Translating gives CASNGAPIPGQTKEKLFF.

The chain carries TRBV19 and TRBJ2-3; TRBD2 matches 9 bases. The V segment lost 0 bases and the J segment 1 base; nucleotides outside the gene matches: 8. Per germline, CDR1 LNHDA and CDR2 SQIVND (reference sequence). The CDR3 sequence is 18 residues long. As DNA, the CDR3 is TGTGCCAGTAGTATAGATTCCCTAGCGGGGTCGGGCACAGATACGCAGTATTTT. Translating gives CASSIDSLAGSGTDTQYF. Based on the CDR3 plus reference TRBV19 and TRBJ2-3, the full variable domain is DGGITQSPKYLFRKEGQNVTLSCEQNLNHDAMYWYRQDPGQGLRLIYYSQIVNDFQKGDIAEGYSVSREKKESFPLTVTSAQKNPTAFYLCASSIDSLAGSGTDTQYFGPGTRLTVL.

The chain recombines TRBV9 with TRBJ1-2, with 8 positions matching TRBD1. V lost 3 bases, J lost 2 bases, and 3 bases stayed unmatched. This CDR3 has 14 amino acids. Germline CDR1 SGDLS, CDR2 YYNGEE. Here the CDR3 reads CASSETGDNYGYTF. CDR3 DNA: TGTGCCAGCAGCGAGACAGGGGACAACTATGGCTACACCTTC.

This chain links TRBV19 with TRBJ2-5; no clear D gene. Per the germline V gene, CDR1 is LNHDA and CDR2 is SQIVND (reference sequence). V lost 4 bases, J lost 0 bases, and 12 bases lay in between. This CDR3 comprises 15 residues. CDR3 sequence reads: CASSNKQTYQETQYF. In DNA form, the CDR3 reads TGTGCCAGTAGTAACAAACAGACGTACCAAGAGACCCAGTACTTC.

V gene TRBV10-3 combines with J gene TRBJ2-3; 8 bases are shared with TRBD1. Germline V CDR1 and CDR2: ENHRY, SYGVKD. The CDR3 runs 16 residues. V lost 4 bases to trimming and J lost 0 bases; unmatched junction nucleotides: 6. CDR3 sequence (DNA): TGTGCCATCAGTGGGCGACAGGGGACTAGCACAGATACGCAGTATTTT. This encodes CAISGRQGTSTDTQYF.

This chain joins TRBV11-2 and TRBJ2-4; 8 bases agree with TRBD1. The CDR3 is 11 amino acids. The germline V gene encodes CDR1 SGHAT and CDR2 FQNNGV. The junction had 4 bases not matched to a gene; V was cut back by 5 bases and J by 13 bases. CDR3 in DNA: TGTGCCAGCAGCCAAGGACAGGGACAGTACTTC. The encoded protein is CASSQGQGQYF. The full variable domain, with the rest looked up from reference TRBV11-2 and TRBJ2-4, is EAGVAQSPRYKIIEKRQSVAFWCNPISGHATLYWYQQILGQGPKLLIQFQNNGVVDDSQLPKDRFSAERLKGVDSTLKIQPAKLEDSAVYLCASSQGQGQYFGAGTRLSVL.

The rearrangement joins TRBV6-6 to TRBJ1-2; D unresolved. The germline CDR1 and CDR2 sequences are MNHNY and SVGAGI (reference sequence). Trimming removed 5 bases at V and 3 bases at J, with 7 bases between. The CDR3 sequence is 12 residues long. The CDR3 region has the DNA TGTGCCAGCAGTCCTACGGACTATGGCTACACCTTC. Residues: CASSPTDYGYTF.

This clone was counted between two and nine times. This chain connects TRBV15 to TRBJ2-3; 8 positions agree with TRBD2. J lost 2 bases, V lost 0 bases, and 4 bases had no gene match. This CDR3 comprises 16 residues. Looked up from germline, CDR1 is LNHNV and CDR2 is YYDKDF (reference sequence). The CDR3 loop reads CATSREIAGYTDTQYF. The CDR3 coding sequence is TGTGCCACCAGCAGAGAAATAGCGGGGTACACAGATACGCAGTATTTT.